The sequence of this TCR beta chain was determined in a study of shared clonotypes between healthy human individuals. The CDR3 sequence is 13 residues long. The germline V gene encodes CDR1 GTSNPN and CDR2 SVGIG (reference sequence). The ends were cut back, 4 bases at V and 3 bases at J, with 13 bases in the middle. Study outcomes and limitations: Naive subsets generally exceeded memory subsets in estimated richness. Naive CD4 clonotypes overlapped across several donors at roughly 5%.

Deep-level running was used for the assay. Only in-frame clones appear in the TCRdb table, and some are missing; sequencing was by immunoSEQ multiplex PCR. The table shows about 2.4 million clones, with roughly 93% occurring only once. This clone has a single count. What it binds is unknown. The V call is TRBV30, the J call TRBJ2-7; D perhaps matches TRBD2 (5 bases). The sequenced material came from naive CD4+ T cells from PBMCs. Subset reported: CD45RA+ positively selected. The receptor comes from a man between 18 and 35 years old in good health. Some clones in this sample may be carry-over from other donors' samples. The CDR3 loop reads CAWIRGPYYEQYF. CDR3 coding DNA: TGTGCCTGGATTCGAGGGCCCTACTACGAGCAGTACTTC. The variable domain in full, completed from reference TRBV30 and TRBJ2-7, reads SQTIHQWPATLVQPVGSPLSLECTVEGTSNPNLYWYRQAAGRGLQLLFYSVGIGQISSEVPQNLSASRPQDRQFILSSKKLLLSDSGFYLCAWIRGPYYEQYFGPGTRLTVT.